Sequencing of this T cell receptor beta chain was carried out in a study of technical replicates of blood from a few donors. Profiled with immunoSEQ multiplex PCR; TCRdb holds only in-frame clones, not every one. The repertoire includes roughly 71,000 clones, roughly 92% of them detected once, and approximately 0.37% sits in the top ten. Per the germline V gene, CDR1 is MDHEN and CDR2 is SYDVKM. V lost 6 bases to trimming and J lost 4 bases; unmatched junction nucleotides: 5. The CDR3 is made up of 14 amino acids. The gene calls are TRBV28 and TRBJ1-3; 8 bases match TRBD1. The sequencing sample was made of T cells isolated from PBMCs. The source of this sequence is a human donor in good health. CDR3 coding DNA: TGTGCCAGCAGCTTCAGGGGGCTAGGAAACACCATATATTTT. Its translation: CASSFRGLGNTIYF.